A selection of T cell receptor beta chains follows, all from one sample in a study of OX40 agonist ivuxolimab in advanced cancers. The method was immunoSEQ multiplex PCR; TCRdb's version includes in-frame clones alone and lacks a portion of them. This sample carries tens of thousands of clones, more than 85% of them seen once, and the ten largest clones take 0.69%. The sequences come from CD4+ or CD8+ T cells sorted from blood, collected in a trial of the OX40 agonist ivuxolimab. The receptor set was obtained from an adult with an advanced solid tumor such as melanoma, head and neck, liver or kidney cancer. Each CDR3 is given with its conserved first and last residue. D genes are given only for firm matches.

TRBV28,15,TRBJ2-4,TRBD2,CASRPRTSGRNIQYF,TGTGCCAGCAGACCCCGGACTAGCGGGAGAAACATTCAGTACTTC
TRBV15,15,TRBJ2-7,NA,CATSRDRGRTYEQYF,TGTGCCACCAGCAGAGATAGGGGCAGAACCTACGAGCAGTACTTC
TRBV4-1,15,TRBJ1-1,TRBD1,CASSQAPRQGSEAFF,TGCGCCAGCAGCCAAGCCCCAAGACAGGGATCTGAAGCTTTCTTT
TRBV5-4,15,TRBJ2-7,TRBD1,CASSAPGTGVREQYF,TGTGCCAGCAGCGCCCCTGGGACAGGTGTTCGGGAGCAGTACTTC
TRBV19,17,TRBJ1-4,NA,CASSIVRRGAHNEKLFF,TGTGCCAGTAGTATAGTACGAAGGGGGGCACATAATGAAAAACTGTTTTTT
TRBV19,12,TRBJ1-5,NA,CASSRRNQPQHF,TGTGCCAGTAGTCGAAGAAATCAGCCCCAGCATTTT
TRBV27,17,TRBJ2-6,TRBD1,CASSPGTGFSGANVLTF,TGTGCCAGCAGTCCGGGGACAGGGTTTTCTGGGGCCAACGTCCTGACTTTC
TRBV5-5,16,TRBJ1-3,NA,CASSRSTGKSGNTIYF,TGTGCCAGCAGCAGATCAACAGGGAAATCTGGAAACACCATATATTTT
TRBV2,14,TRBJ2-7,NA,CASRKGGGRGEQYF,TGTGCCAGCAGAAAAGGAGGGGGCCGGGGGGAGCAGTACTTC
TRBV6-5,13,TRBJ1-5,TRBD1,CASTRTGGQPQHF,TGTGCCAGCACTCGGACAGGGGGTCAGCCCCAGCATTTT
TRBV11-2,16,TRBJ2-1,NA,CASSGLRAGANNEQFF,TGTGCCAGCAGCGGGTTACGAGCGGGTGCCAACAATGAGCAGTTCTTC
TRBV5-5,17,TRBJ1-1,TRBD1,CASSLALGQVMNTEAFF,TGTGCCAGCAGCTTGGCGCTGGGACAGGTGATGAACACTGAAGCTTTCTTT
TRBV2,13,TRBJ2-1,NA,CASNLGPDNEQFF,TGTGCCAGCAACCTGGGTCCCGACAATGAGCAGTTCTTC
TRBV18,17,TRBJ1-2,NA,CASSRFGGGLNNYGYTF,TGTGCCAGCTCGCGATTTGGAGGGGGACTCAATAACTATGGCTACACCTTC
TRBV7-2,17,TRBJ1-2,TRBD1,CASSLGTGGATRSGYTF,TGTGCCAGCAGCTTAGGCACAGGGGGCGCGACTAGATCTGGCTACACCTTC
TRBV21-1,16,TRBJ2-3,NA,CASSKWTGLRADTQYF,TGTGCCAGTAGCAAGTGGACAGGGTTGCGAGCAGATACGCAGTATTTT
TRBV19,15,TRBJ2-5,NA,CASSGTRGPRGTQYF,TGTGCCAGTAGTGGGACCAGGGGCCCTCGGGGGACCCAGTACTTC
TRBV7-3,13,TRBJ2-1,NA,CASSLGQNNEQFF,TGTGCCAGCAGTTTGGGACAAAACAATGAGCAGTTCTTC
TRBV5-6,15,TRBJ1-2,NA,CASSLFTTHFYGYTF,TGTGCCAGCAGCTTATTCACAACTCATTTCTATGGCTACACCTTC
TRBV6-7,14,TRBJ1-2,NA,CASSYSQGPYGYTF,TGTGCCAGCAGTTACTCCCAGGGCCCCTATGGCTACACCTTC
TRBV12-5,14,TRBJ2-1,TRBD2,CASGRTSGINEQFF,TGTGCTAGTGGTCGGACTAGCGGGATAAATGAGCAGTTCTTC
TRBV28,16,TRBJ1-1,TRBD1,CASSTGGLVVNTEAFF,TGTGCCAGCAGTACAGGGGGCTTGGTTGTGAACACTGAAGCTTTCTTT
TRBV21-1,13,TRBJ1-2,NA,CASSKGWDSWYTF,TGTGCCAGCAGCAAAGGATGGGACTCCTGGTACACCTTC
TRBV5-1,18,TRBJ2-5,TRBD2,CASSLKRTSAISRETQYF,TGCGCCAGCAGCTTGAAAAGGACTAGCGCGATCTCCCGGGAGACCCAGTACTTC
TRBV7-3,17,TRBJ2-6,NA,CASSLSQGTPGANVLTF,TGTGCCAGCAGCTTAAGTCAGGGAACCCCTGGGGCCAACGTCCTGACTTTC
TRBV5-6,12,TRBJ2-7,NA,CASSPMGGQTRF,TGTGCCAGCAGCCCCATGGGGGGACAGACTCGCTTC
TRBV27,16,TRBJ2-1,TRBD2,CASSPSLAGVRNEQFF,TGTGCCAGCAGTCCCTCCCTAGCGGGAGTTCGGAATGAGCAGTTCTTC
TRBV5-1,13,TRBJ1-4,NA,CASSKATNEKLFF,TGCGCCAGCAGCAAGGCAACTAATGAAAAACTGTTTTTT
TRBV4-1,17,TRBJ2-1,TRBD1,CASRPTIQGVGYNEQFF,TGCGCCAGCAGACCCACCATTCAGGGGGTTGGCTACAATGAGCAGTTCTTC
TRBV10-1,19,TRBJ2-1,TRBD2,CASSESGTSGSGSYNEQFF,TGCGCCAGCAGTGAGTCGGGGACTAGCGGGAGCGGGTCCTACAATGAGCAGTTCTTC